These 26 T cell receptor beta chains were sequenced from one sample in a study of blood T cell repertoires in COVID-19. Clones were sequenced by immunoSEQ multiplex PCR, and TCRdb holds only the in-frame ones, with some missing. The sample has approximately 360,000 clones; around 90% are singletons. Specimen: peripheral blood. The receptor set was obtained from a man aged 18-30 years with active or convalescent COVID-19.

This clone was recorded once. J is TRBJ2-5 and V is TRBV19; the match to TRBD1 covers 8 bases. The CDR3 loop spans 14 amino acids. Germline V gene lookup returns CDR1 LNHDA and CDR2 SQIVND (reference sequence). With V trimmed by 5 bases and J by 6 bases, 8 bases remained unmatched. The CDR3 loop reads CASSPEDRVKTQYF. DNA for the CDR3: TGTGCCAGTAGTCCAGAGGACAGGGTAAAGACCCAGTACTTC. Based on the CDR3 plus reference TRBV19 and TRBJ2-5, the full variable domain is DGGITQSPKYLFRKEGQNVTLSCEQNLNHDAMYWYRQDPGQGLRLIYYSQIVNDFQKGDIAEGYSVSREKKESFPLTVTSAQKNPTAFYLCASSPEDRVKTQYFGPGTRLLVL.

The V gene is TRBV3-1 (or the pseudogene TRBV3-2), the J gene TRBJ1-5; 7 bases align to TRBD1. The junction had 15 bases not matched to a gene; V was cut back by 0 bases and J by 4 bases. CDR3 size: 19 residues. Germline CDR1 is LGHDT and CDR2 is YNNKEL (reference sequence). The CDR3 sequence: CASSQDKIVNNRGNQPQHF. The CDR3 nucleotides read TGTGCCAGCAGCCAAGATAAAATTGTGAATAACAGGGGTAATCAGCCCCAGCATTTT.

The chain employs TRBV14 and TRBJ2-7, with 12 bases aligning to TRBD1. CDR3 length: 16 amino acids. The V and J ends lost 0 bases and 8 bases, in that order; junction bases with no gene match: 8. Germline CDR1 SGHDN, CDR2 FVKESK. The CDR3, as DNA: TGTGCCAGCAGCCAAGATCTCGGGACAGGGGGCCCTAAGCAGTACTTC. This encodes CASSQDLGTGGPKQYF.

This chain joins TRBV19 and TRBJ1-2; no clear D. CDR3 length: 13 amino acids. Trimming stripped 3 bases from V and 4 bases from J, with 9 bases between. Germline V gene sequence: CDR1 LNHDA, CDR2 SQIVND (reference sequence). CDR3 sequence reads: CASSMGTGYGYTF. The CDR3 DNA follows: TGTGCCAGTAGTATGGGCACCGGCTATGGCTACACCTTC. Supplemented by reference TRBV19 and TRBJ1-2, the full variable domain reads DGGITQSPKYLFRKEGQNVTLSCEQNLNHDAMYWYRQDPGQGLRLIYYSQIVNDFQKGDIAEGYSVSREKKESFPLTVTSAQKNPTAFYLCASSMGTGYGYTFGSGTRLTVV.

V usage is TRBV24-1 and J usage is TRBJ1-5, with D perhaps TRBD1 (6 bases). Germline V CDR1 and CDR2: KGHDR, SFDVKD. This CDR3 has 14 amino acids. V lost 4 bases and J lost 6, with 12 bases in between. Written as DNA, the CDR3 is TGTGCCACCAGTGACTCTACAGGGTTTCAGCCCCAGCATTTT. It translates to CATSDSTGFQPQHF.

In DNA form, the CDR3 reads TGTGCCAGCAGTCCGCTAGGACTGAACAAGATTGAAGCTTTCTTT. This sequence encodes CASSPLGLNKIEAFF. The rearrangement links TRBV6-6 to TRBJ1-1; D is unclear. The V and J ends lost 5 bases and 7 bases respectively, with 20 bases between them. Per the germline V gene, CDR1 is MNHNY and CDR2 is SVGAGI (reference sequence). The CDR3 spans 15 residues.

The rearrangement links TRBV19 to TRBJ2-3, with 9 bases lining up with TRBD1. J was trimmed by 8 bases and V by 6 bases; bases with no gene match: 12. The CDR3 extends over 15 amino acids. In germline, CDR1 is LNHDA, CDR2 SQIVND (reference sequence). The CDR3 DNA is TGTGCCAGTAGGCGACCGGGACAGGGAGGACGTACGCAGTATTTT. Its protein product is CASRRPGQGGRTQYF.

The rearrangement uses TRBV9 and TRBJ1-6; possible D gene TRBD1, 5 bases. Germline V gives CDR1 SGDLS, CDR2 YYNGEE. The CDR3 totals 15 residues. Trimming removed 0 bases from V and 5 bases from J, with 9 bases in between. CDR3 protein: CASSVGVQDNSPLHF. CDR3 nucleotides: TGTGCCAGCAGCGTAGGGGTACAGGATAATTCACCCCTCCACTTT.

V usage is TRBV18 and J usage is TRBJ2-5; TRBD1 matches at 7 bases. CDR1 is KGHSH and CDR2 is LQKENI in the germline V gene. V dropped 3 bases and J dropped 5; count of bases not matched to a gene: 6. The CDR3 has 14 amino acids. CDR3 residues: CASSPTGKGETQYF. The CDR3 coding sequence is TGTGCCAGCTCACCGACAGGGAAGGGGGAGACCCAGTACTTC.

V is TRBV27 and J is TRBJ2-4, with D perhaps matching TRBD1 (6 bases). The germline V gene has CDR1 MNHEY and CDR2 SMNVEV (reference sequence). The germline V and J ends were trimmed by 11 bases and 2 bases, with 22 bases remaining between them. The CDR3 covers 16 residues. The CDR3 DNA is TGTGCCCCCCGCAGTAATATGCAGGGGCCCAAAAACATTCAGTACTTC. Protein: CAPRSNMQGPKNIQYF.

This clone appeared a single time. The gene calls are TRBV6-5 and TRBJ2-3; the match to TRBD2 covers 11 bases. The CDR3 is 15 residues long. Germline trimming cut 4 bases from V and 4 bases from J; bases unmatched to any gene: 4. Germline CDR1 is MNHEY and CDR2 is SVGAGI. The CDR3 DNA is TGTGCCAGCAGTTCACTAGCGGGAGCGTCAGATACGCAGTATTTT. Its translation is CASSSLAGASDTQYF.

This chain connects TRBV5-4 to TRBJ1-2; D perhaps matches TRBD1 (6 bases). Germline assignment: CDR1 SGHNT and CDR2 YYREEE (reference sequence). CDR3 size: 15 residues. The germline V and J ends were trimmed by 2 bases and 1 base, with 12 bases remaining between them. CDR3 nucleotides: TGTGCCAGCAGCTTACCGACAGGAGATAACTATGGCTACACCTTC. As protein: CASSLPTGDNYGYTF.

This clone was counted a single time. The chain uses TRBV6-2 or TRBV6-3 and TRBJ2-1; possible D gene TRBD2, 7 bases. Germline CDR1 MNHEY, CDR2 SVGEGT. The V gene lost 2 bases and the J gene lost 5 bases, with 13 bases spanning the gap. This CDR3 is 15 amino acids long. The CDR3 protein is CASSYEGGADNEQFF. CDR3 nucleotide sequence: TGTGCCAGCAGTTACGAAGGGGGGGCAGACAATGAGCAGTTCTTC.

This chain links TRBV5-4 with TRBJ1-1, with D possibly matching TRBD1 (5 bases). The CDR3 contains 15 residues. Germline V gene lookup returns CDR1 SGHNT and CDR2 YYREEE (reference sequence). Trimming shortened V by 3 bases and J by 4 bases, and 16 bases separated the two germline ends. The CDR3 nucleotides read TGTGCCAGCAGCTGGTTCAGGGAGGCGGGCACTGAAGCTTTCTTT. It yields the protein CASSWFREAGTEAFF.

The V call is TRBV6-2 or TRBV6-3, the J call TRBJ1-5; D is uncertain. CDR1 is MNHEY, CDR2 SVGEGT, per germline. Trimming took 5 bases from V and 5 from J, leaving 16 bases between them. This CDR3 contains 15 residues. CDR3 DNA: TGTGCCAGCAGTGGGTCGGTACAGACCGATCAGCCCCAGCATTTT. Translated, it gives CASSGSVQTDQPQHF.

This clone was seen more than once but under ten times. This rearrangement joins TRBV6-6 to TRBJ2-1; D may be TRBD1 (6 bases). Germline lookup yields CDR1 MNHNY and CDR2 SVGAGI (reference sequence). The ends were cut back, 4 bases at V and 2 bases at J, with 12 bases in the middle. The CDR3 loop spans 15 amino acids. CDR3 DNA: TGTGCCAGCAGTTTGAACAGGGAAGCCTACAATGAGCAGTTCTTC. Protein: CASSLNREAYNEQFF.

The DNA for the CDR3 is TGTGCCAGTAGTACAGATGTGGGGGGCGAGCAGTACTTC. Translating gives CASSTDVGGEQYF. The chain has TRBV19 and TRBJ2-7, with D possibly matching TRBD2 (6 bases). Looked up from germline, CDR1 is LNHDA and CDR2 is SQIVND (reference sequence). The CDR3 contains 13 residues. V was pared by 4 bases and J by 6 bases, with 13 bases between.

The chain joins TRBV9 to TRBJ2-2, with 10 bases fitting TRBD2. The J segment lost 1 base and the V segment lost 0 bases, leaving 3 bases of the junction unmatched. CDR1 SGDLS and CDR2 YYNGEE come from the germline V gene. The CDR3 extends over 17 amino acids. CDR3 sequence reads: CASSVGPSGGNTGELFF. In nucleotides, the CDR3 is TGTGCCAGCAGCGTAGGTCCTAGCGGGGGGAACACCGGGGAGCTGTTTTTT. Supplemented by reference TRBV9 and TRBJ2-2, the full variable domain reads DSGVTQTPKHLITATGQRVTLRCSPRSGDLSVYWYQQSLDQGLQFLIQYYNGEERAKGNILERFSAQQFPDLHSELNLSSLELGDSALYFCASSVGPSGGNTGELFFGEGSRLTVL.

This chain's CDR3 is CASSQLAGGDTGELFF. The CDR3 DNA reads TGTGCCAGCAGCCAGCTAGCGGGGGGAGACACCGGGGAGCTGTTTTTT. The V gene is TRBV4-2, the J gene TRBJ2-2, with 11 bases aligning to TRBD2. Per the germline V gene, CDR1 is LGHNA and CDR2 is YNFKEQ. V shed 3 bases and J 3 bases; nucleotides not matched to a gene: 3. This CDR3 comprises 16 residues.

This chain links TRBV2 with TRBJ2-1; 8 bases fit TRBD1. Germline V gene data show CDR1 as SNHLY and CDR2 as FYNNEI. The trim removed 6 bases at V and 10 bases at J, leaving 17 bases unmatched. The CDR3 contains 16 residues. The CDR3 nucleotides read TGTGCCAGCAGGTACGACAGGGGCGCAGAGGCTTTGGAGCAGTTCTTC. Its protein is CASRYDRGAEALEQFF.

This rearrangement joins TRBV25-1 to TRBJ2-7; a weak D match, TRBD1 (5 bases). Trimming removed 6 bases from V and 0 bases from J, with 9 bases in between. Germline V gene sequence: CDR1 MGHDK, CDR2 SYGVNS. This CDR3 has 13 amino acids. The CDR3 DNA reads TGTGCCAGCAGACAGGAGAGCTCCTACGAGCAGTACTTC. This codes for CASRQESSYEQYF.

This chain connects TRBV3-1 (or the pseudogene TRBV3-2) to TRBJ2-1; D is uncertain. This CDR3 comprises 12 residues. Trimming cost V 1 base and J 8 bases, with 6 bases left between them. Germline V gives CDR1 LGHDT, CDR2 YNNKEL (reference sequence). CDR3 sequence (DNA): TGTGCCAGCAGCCAAGGCGGTGATGAGCAGTTCTTC. It translates to CASSQGGDEQFF.

The chain combines TRBV6-8 with TRBJ2-2, with 11 bases fitting TRBD1. The V gene's germline CDR1 is MNHGY and CDR2 SAAAGT. CDR3 length: 16 amino acids. V lost 9 bases, J lost 7 bases, and 13 bases stayed unmatched. This CDR3 reads CAREGQGESGDGELFF. The CDR3 bases are TGTGCCAGGGAGGGACAGGGGGAGTCTGGTGACGGGGAGCTGTTTTTT.

This chain uses TRBV5-4 with TRBJ2-3; 7 nucleotides agree with TRBD2. V trimming: 6 bases; J trimming: 1 base; junction bases outside the gene matches: 8. CDR3 length: 15 residues. Germline assignment: CDR1 SGHNT and CDR2 YYREEE (reference sequence). DNA for the CDR3: TGTGCCAGCACACTGAGCGGGACCGGCACAGATACGCAGTATTTT. Its protein is CASTLSGTGTDTQYF.

This chain links TRBV6-2 or TRBV6-3 with TRBJ1-6; D not resolved. Trimming shortened V by 6 bases and J by 9 bases, and 15 bases separated the two germline ends. Germline V lookup: CDR1 MNHEY, CDR2 SVGEGT. The CDR3 loop spans 14 amino acids. In DNA form, the CDR3 reads TGTGCCAGCAGCACGGGATACTTAGCTTCACCCCTCCACTTT. It yields the protein CASSTGYLASPLHF.

This clone was seen a few times. The chain links TRBV19 to TRBJ1-2, with D perhaps matching TRBD1 (6 bases). With 5 bases removed from V and 7 bases from J, the gap between germline ends came to 14 bases. Germline-derived CDR1 and CDR2 are LNHDA and SQIVND (reference sequence). This CDR3 spans 13 amino acids. The DNA of the CDR3 is TGTGCCAGTAGTCTCGGGACATGGGGTGGCTACACCTTC. This gives the protein CASSLGTWGGYTF.